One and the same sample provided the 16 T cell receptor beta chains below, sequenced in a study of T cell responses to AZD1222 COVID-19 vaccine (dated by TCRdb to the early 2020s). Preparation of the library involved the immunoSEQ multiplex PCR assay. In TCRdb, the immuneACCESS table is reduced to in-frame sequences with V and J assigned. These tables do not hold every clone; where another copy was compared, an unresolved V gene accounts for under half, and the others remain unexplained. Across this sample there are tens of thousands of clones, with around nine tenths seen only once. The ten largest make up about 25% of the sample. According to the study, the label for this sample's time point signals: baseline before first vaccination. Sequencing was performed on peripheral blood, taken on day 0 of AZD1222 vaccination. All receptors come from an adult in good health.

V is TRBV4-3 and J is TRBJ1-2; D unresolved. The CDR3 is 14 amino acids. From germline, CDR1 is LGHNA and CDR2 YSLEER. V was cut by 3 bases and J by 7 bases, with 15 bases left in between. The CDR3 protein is CASSQGSGLIGYTF. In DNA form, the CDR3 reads TGCGCCAGCAGCCAGGGGAGTGGGCTAATTGGCTACACCTTC.

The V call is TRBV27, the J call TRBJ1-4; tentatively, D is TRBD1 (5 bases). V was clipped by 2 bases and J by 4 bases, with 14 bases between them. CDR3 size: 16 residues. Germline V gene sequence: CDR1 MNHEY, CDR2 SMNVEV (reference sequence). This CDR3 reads CASSLGWGLRNEKLFF. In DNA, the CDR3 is TGTGCCAGCAGTTTAGGGTGGGGACTCCGTAATGAAAAACTGTTTTTT.

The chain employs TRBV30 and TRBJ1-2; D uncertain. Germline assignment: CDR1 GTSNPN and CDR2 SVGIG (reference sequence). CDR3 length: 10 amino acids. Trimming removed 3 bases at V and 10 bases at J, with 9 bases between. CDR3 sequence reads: CAWSEHYYTF. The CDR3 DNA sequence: TGTGCCTGGAGCGAACATTACTACACCTTC.

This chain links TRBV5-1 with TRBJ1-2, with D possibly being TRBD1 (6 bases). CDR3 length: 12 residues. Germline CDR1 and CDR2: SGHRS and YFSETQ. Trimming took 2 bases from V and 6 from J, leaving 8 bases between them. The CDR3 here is CASSFPGDGYTF. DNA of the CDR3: TGCGCCAGCAGCTTCCCAGGGGATGGCTACACCTTC.

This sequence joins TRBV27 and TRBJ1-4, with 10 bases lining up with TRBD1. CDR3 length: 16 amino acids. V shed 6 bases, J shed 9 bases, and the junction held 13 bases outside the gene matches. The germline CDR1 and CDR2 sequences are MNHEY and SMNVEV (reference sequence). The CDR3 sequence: CASSPISGTGEKKLFF. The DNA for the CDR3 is TGTGCCAGCAGCCCCATCTCCGGGACAGGGGAGAAAAAACTGTTTTTT.

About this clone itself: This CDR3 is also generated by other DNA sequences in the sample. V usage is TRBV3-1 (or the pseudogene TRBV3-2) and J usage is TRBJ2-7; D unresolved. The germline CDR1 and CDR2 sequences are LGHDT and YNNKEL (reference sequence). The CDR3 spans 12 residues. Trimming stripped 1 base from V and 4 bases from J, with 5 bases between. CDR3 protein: CASSQGGYEQYF. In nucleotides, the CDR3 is TGTGCCAGCAGCCAAGGGGGATACGAGCAGTACTTC.

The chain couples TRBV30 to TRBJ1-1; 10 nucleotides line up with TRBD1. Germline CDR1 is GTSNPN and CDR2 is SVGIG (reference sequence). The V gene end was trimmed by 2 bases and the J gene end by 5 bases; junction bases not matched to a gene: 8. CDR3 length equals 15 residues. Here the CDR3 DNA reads TGTGCCTGGAGTCGTGGACAGGGGGGAAGGACTGAAGCTTTCTTT. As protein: CAWSRGQGGRTEAFF.

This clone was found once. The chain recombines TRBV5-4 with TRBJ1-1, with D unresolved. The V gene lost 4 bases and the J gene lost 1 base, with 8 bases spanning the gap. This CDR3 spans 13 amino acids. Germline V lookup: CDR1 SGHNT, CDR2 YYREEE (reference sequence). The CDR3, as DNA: TGTGCCAGCAGCGGGTTGGAGAACACTGAAGCTTTCTTT. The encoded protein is CASSGLENTEAFF.

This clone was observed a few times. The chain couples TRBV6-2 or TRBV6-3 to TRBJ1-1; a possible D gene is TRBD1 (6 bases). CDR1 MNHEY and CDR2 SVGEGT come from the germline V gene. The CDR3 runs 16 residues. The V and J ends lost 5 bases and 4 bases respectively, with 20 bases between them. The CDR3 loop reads CASSDAGGGRGTEAFF. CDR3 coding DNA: TGTGCCAGCAGTGACGCCGGGGGCGGCAGGGGCACTGAAGCTTTCTTT.

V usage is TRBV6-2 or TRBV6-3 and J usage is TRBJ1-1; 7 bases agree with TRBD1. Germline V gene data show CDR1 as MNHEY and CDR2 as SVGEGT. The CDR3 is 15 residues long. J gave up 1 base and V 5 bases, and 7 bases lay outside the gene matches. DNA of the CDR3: TGTGCCAGCAGTACCCACAGGGGCCCGAACACTGAAGCTTTCTTT. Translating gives CASSTHRGPNTEAFF.

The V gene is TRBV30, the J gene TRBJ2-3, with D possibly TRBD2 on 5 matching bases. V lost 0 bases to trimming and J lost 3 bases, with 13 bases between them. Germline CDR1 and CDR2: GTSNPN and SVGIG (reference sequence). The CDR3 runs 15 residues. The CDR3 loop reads CAWSVPRWRTDTQYF. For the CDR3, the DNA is TGTGCCTGGAGTGTACCCAGGTGGAGGACAGATACGCAGTATTTT.

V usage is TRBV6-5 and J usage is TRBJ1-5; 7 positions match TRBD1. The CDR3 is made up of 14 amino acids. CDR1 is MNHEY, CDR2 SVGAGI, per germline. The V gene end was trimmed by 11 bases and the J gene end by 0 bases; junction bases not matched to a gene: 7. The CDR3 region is CACATGYSNQPQHF. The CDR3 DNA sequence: TGTGCCTGCGCGACAGGGTATAGCAATCAGCCCCAGCATTTT.

The CDR3 region is CASSQLAGVPAYEQYF. CDR3 sequence (DNA): TGTGCCAGCAGTCAATTAGCAGGGGTTCCGGCCTACGAGCAGTACTTC. This chain connects TRBV27 to TRBJ2-7; the D gene is possibly TRBD1 (6 bases). Trimming removed 5 bases at V and 2 bases at J, with 19 bases between. The CDR3 is made up of 16 amino acids. Germline assignment: CDR1 MNHEY and CDR2 SMNVEV (reference sequence).

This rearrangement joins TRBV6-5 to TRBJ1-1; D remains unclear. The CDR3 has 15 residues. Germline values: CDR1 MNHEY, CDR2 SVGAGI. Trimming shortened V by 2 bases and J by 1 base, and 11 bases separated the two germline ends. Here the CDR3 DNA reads TGTGCCAGCAGTTACGTGCGACTCGGGAACACTGAAGCTTTCTTT. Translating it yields CASSYVRLGNTEAFF.

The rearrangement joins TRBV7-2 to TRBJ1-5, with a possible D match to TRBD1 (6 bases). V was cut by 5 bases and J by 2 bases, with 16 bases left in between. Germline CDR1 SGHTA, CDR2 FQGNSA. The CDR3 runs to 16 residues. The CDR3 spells CASSTEGGLRNQPQHF. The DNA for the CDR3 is TGTGCCAGCAGCACTGAGGGGGGTTTACGCAATCAGCCCCAGCATTTT.

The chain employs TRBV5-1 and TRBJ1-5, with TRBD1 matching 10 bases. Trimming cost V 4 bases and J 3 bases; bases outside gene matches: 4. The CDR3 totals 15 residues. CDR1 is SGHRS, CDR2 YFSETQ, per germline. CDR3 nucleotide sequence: TGCGCCAGCAGCCCCGGACAGGGGGTCAATCAGCCCCAGCATTTT. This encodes CASSPGQGVNQPQHF.